The 20 T cell receptor beta chains below all came from one sample that was sequenced in a study of OX40 agonist ivuxolimab in advanced cancers. This table comes from immunoSEQ multiplex PCR, and its TCRdb copy is limited to in-frame clones, with some not included. The repertoire holds 35,000 to 45,000 clones, around 92% seen once, with roughly 15% in the top ten. The sequencing used CD4+ or CD8+ T cells sorted from blood, collected in a trial of the OX40 agonist ivuxolimab. The origin of the receptors is an adult with an advanced solid tumor such as melanoma, head and neck, liver or kidney cancer.

This clone was picked up one time. The chain joins TRBV5-5 to TRBJ1-1; D is ambiguous. V lost 1 base and J 6 bases, leaving 7 bases between the germline ends. Germline V gene data show CDR1 as SGHKS and CDR2 as YYEKEE (reference sequence). The CDR3 has 12 amino acids. CDR3 protein: CASSLKRAEAFF. The CDR3 DNA follows: TGTGCCAGCAGCTTGAAACGGGCTGAAGCTTTCTTT.

The chain combines TRBV7-9 with TRBJ1-1; tentative D call: TRBD1 (6 bases). V was clipped by 6 bases and J by 0 bases, with 14 bases between them. The CDR3 sequence is 15 residues long. The V gene's germline CDR1 is SEHNR and CDR2 FQNEAQ (reference sequence). The chain's CDR3 is CASRSLQGMNTEAFF. DNA for the CDR3: TGTGCCAGCAGAAGTTTACAGGGTATGAACACTGAAGCTTTCTTT.

The rearrangement links TRBV28 to TRBJ2-7; 9 bases are a match to TRBD2. Germline CDR1 MDHEN, CDR2 SYDVKM. The CDR3 is made up of 14 amino acids. The trim removed 6 bases at V and 1 base at J, leaving 4 bases unmatched. The CDR3 DNA sequence: TGTGCCAGCAGAGTAGCGGGAGAATCCTACGAGCAGTACTTC. Encoded protein: CASRVAGESYEQYF.

Only a few counts were recorded for this clone. J is TRBJ1-2 and V is TRBV6-1, with D tentatively TRBD1 (5 bases). The germline V and J ends were trimmed by 0 bases and 5 bases, with 13 bases remaining between them. CDR3 length equals 15 residues. Germline assignment: CDR1 MNHNS and CDR2 SASEGT. The CDR3 spells CASSEAQGRVYGYTF. The CDR3 region has the DNA TGTGCCAGCAGTGAAGCCCAGGGCCGGGTATATGGCTACACCTTC.

The J gene is TRBJ1-2, the V gene TRBV27; tentatively, D is TRBD1 (5 bases). CDR3 size: 14 residues. V shed 2 bases and J shed 3 bases, with 10 bases lying between them. Germline V CDR1 and CDR2: MNHEY, SMNVEV (reference sequence). CDR3 coding DNA: TGTGCCAGCAGTTTAGCCTCAGGGCACTATGGCTACACCTTC. Translation: CASSLASGHYGYTF.

The V and J genes are TRBV28 and TRBJ2-7, with D perhaps given as TRBD1 or TRBD2 (5 bases each). Germline V gene data show CDR1 as MDHEN and CDR2 as SYDVKM. V was shortened by 6 bases and J by 4 bases, with 19 bases between the two germline ends. The CDR3 is 15 residues long. The CDR3 spells CASSSGTPFIYEQYF. The CDR3 DNA reads TGTGCCAGCAGCTCCGGGACCCCCTTCATATACGAGCAGTACTTC.

The genes are TRBV11-3 and TRBJ2-7; possibly TRBD2 for D (5 bases). Germline V gives CDR1 SGHNT, CDR2 YENEEA. This CDR3 comprises 18 residues. The V and J ends lost 3 bases and 5 bases respectively, with 26 bases between them. The CDR3 sequence is CASSFDYLVPLLSDEQYF. In nucleotides, the CDR3 is TGTGCCAGCAGCTTTGACTACTTGGTCCCCCTCTTAAGCGACGAGCAGTACTTC.

The chain carries TRBV19 and TRBJ2-7, with 12 bases identical to TRBD2. The CDR3 runs to 15 residues. Germline lookup yields CDR1 LNHDA and CDR2 SQIVND (reference sequence). V lost 3 bases, J lost 7 bases, and 7 bases stayed unmatched. CDR3 amino acids: CASSIQPTSGSEQYF. The CDR3 DNA reads as TGTGCCAGTAGTATCCAACCGACTAGCGGGAGTGAGCAGTACTTC.

The chain carries TRBV19 and TRBJ2-3; D possibly matches TRBD1 or TRBD2 (5 bases each). The CDR3 covers 15 residues. Germline V gene data show CDR1 as LNHDA and CDR2 as SQIVND (reference sequence). Trimming left V 5 bases short and J 1 base short, with 13 bases between. The CDR3 loop reads CASSADSGRTDTQYF. For the CDR3, the DNA is TGTGCCAGTAGTGCAGACAGCGGCCGCACAGATACGCAGTATTTT.

The chain employs TRBV27 and TRBJ2-3; 8 bases are a match to TRBD2. With 2 bases clipped from V and 3 bases from J, the junction kept 4 bases outside the gene matches. The CDR3 spans 15 residues. CDR1 is MNHEY, CDR2 SMNVEV, per germline (reference sequence). CDR3 sequence (DNA): TGTGCCAGCAGTTTACCGGGAGGGGGGACAGATACGCAGTATTTT. Encoded protein: CASSLPGGGTDTQYF.

The chain uses TRBV5-1 and TRBJ1-1; tentative D call: TRBD1 (5 bases). The germline V gene encodes CDR1 SGHRS and CDR2 YFSETQ. V lost 0 bases and J lost 6, with 21 bases in between. The CDR3 loop spans 17 amino acids. The CDR3 DNA sequence: TGCGCCAGCAGCTTGGGGCCGGGACCGTCGAACACCGCTGAAGCTTTCTTT. Translated: CASSLGPGPSNTAEAFF.

Only one count was recorded for this clone. This chain uses TRBV21-1 with TRBJ2-7; the tabulated D call, TRBD1, remains unverified against the DNA. TRBV21-1 is classified as a pseudogene. This CDR3 is 19 amino acids long. CDR3 DNA: TGTGCCAGCAGCAAAGTTTCGGCGGGACAGCCCTCGAGCTCCTACGAGCAGTACTTC. Amino acids: CASSKVSAGQPSSSYEQYF.

This clone is a singleton in its sample. The rearrangement links TRBV10-3 to TRBJ2-2; no reliable D call. CDR3 length: 13 amino acids. V shed 3 bases and J shed 5 bases, with 7 bases lying between them. The germline V gene has CDR1 ENHRY and CDR2 SYGVKD. CDR3 in amino acids: CAISDVGTGELFF. CDR3 in DNA: TGTGCCATCAGTGATGTTGGGACCGGGGAGCTGTTTTTT.

The rearrangement joins TRBV27 to TRBJ2-7; no clear D. The germline gives CDR1 MNHEY, CDR2 SMNVEV (reference sequence). The ends were cut back, 2 bases at V and 4 bases at J, with 12 bases in the middle. This CDR3 has 14 amino acids. The CDR3 spells CASSLAAGFYEQYF. The CDR3 DNA follows: TGTGCCAGCAGTTTAGCCGCCGGGTTTTACGAGCAGTACTTC.

The rearrangement uses TRBV6-5 and TRBJ2-1; D remains ambiguous. V lost 7 bases and J lost 7, with 8 bases in between. The V gene's germline CDR1 is MNHEY and CDR2 SVGAGI. This CDR3 is 11 amino acids long. CDR3 bases: TGTGCCAGCACCCTCGGGAATGAGCAGTTCTTC. Translation gives CASTLGNEQFF.

This chain uses TRBV27 with TRBJ2-2; no clear D. Germline V gives CDR1 MNHEY, CDR2 SMNVEV (reference sequence). V lost 2 bases to trimming and J lost 3 bases, with 4 bases between them. The CDR3 loop spans 13 amino acids. CDR3 coding DNA: TGTGCCAGCAGTTTAGGGTACACCGGGGAGCTGTTTTTT. It yields the protein CASSLGYTGELFF.

The chain employs TRBV9 and TRBJ2-1; 8 nucleotides align to TRBD2. J was trimmed by 7 bases and V by 4 bases; bases with no gene match: 13. CDR1 and CDR2 from the germline V gene are SGDLS and YYNGEE. This CDR3 is built from 16 residues. CDR3 DNA: TGTGCCAGCAGCTCCCGGGGGCAGCGGGAGTTTAATGAGCAGTTCTTC. Residues: CASSSRGQREFNEQFF.

This clone has only a few counts. V is TRBV6-5 and J is TRBJ2-2, with D perhaps matching TRBD1 (6 bases). V lost 7 bases, J lost 6 bases, and 15 bases lay in between. CDR3 length equals 14 residues. Germline V gene sequence: CDR1 MNHEY, CDR2 SVGAGI. For the CDR3, the DNA is TGTGCCAGCAACCACGGGGACAATTCCGGGGAGCTGTTTTTT. Translation gives CASNHGDNSGELFF.

This chain connects TRBV7-9 to TRBJ2-5, with D perhaps TRBD2 (6 bases). The CDR3 covers 15 residues. The V end was cut by 4 bases, the J end by 1 base, with 13 bases between. Germline assignment: CDR1 SEHNR and CDR2 FQNEAQ (reference sequence). The CDR3: CASSSPAGLQETQYF. CDR3 sequence (DNA): TGTGCCAGCAGCTCTCCAGCGGGCCTCCAAGAGACCCAGTACTTC.

The V and J genes are TRBV7-2 and TRBJ2-7; 12 bases are a match to TRBD2. The germline V gene has CDR1 SGHTA and CDR2 FQGNSA. This CDR3 has 17 amino acids. Unmatched junction bases numbered 6, after V lost 2 bases and J lost 1 base. The CDR3 DNA follows: TGTGCCAGCAGCTTACTGCTAGCGGGAGGGTTTTCCTACGAGCAGTACTTC. It translates to CASSLLLAGGFSYEQYF.